This T cell receptor beta chain was found in a study of blood T cell repertoires in COVID-19. Whole-study context: Sites in the United States, Italy and Spain provided acute and convalescent COVID-19 samples.

Here immunoSEQ multiplex PCR was the method, and the copy in TCRdb shows in-frame clones only, minus some. The table records a few hundred thousand clones, approximately 90% of them present only once. Participant-given clinical history determined each cohort assignment. Donors of Cohort 3 who recovered were those that had two negative PCRs, clearance, or symptom resolution. Trimming took 1 base from V and 7 from J; bases not matched to a gene: 8. The CDR3 sequence is 15 residues long. Germline V gene lookup returns CDR1 SGDLS and CDR2 YYNGEE. Source material: PBMCs or T cells enriched from blood (not recorded which). This receptor was identified in a man between 35 and 55 years old who had recovered from COVID-19. This sequence joins TRBV9 and TRBJ1-2, with 9 bases lining up with TRBD1. In nucleotides, the CDR3 is TGTGCCAGCAGCGTATTGGGGACAGGGATCCGTGGCTACACCTTC. It yields the protein CASSVLGTGIRGYTF.